A selection of T cell receptor beta chains follows, all from one sample in a study of blood T cell repertoires in COVID-19. TCRdb keeps only in-frame clones here, not all; method: immunoSEQ multiplex PCR. The sample contains some 140,000 clones, 81% of which appear only once. Sequencing was carried out using peripheral blood. Source of these receptors: a woman aged 55-69 years with active or convalescent COVID-19. CDR3s include the opening cysteine and the closing phenylalanine or tryptophan. The order of the fields is D gene, clone size, V gene, J gene, CDR3 DNA, CDR3 protein. D genes are given only for firm matches. Size is omitted from some rows. Given values are once, few, many or a class for expanded clones.

NA	NA	TRBV7-3	TRBJ2-3	TGTGCCAGCAGCTTAAGCAGGGGAATAGATACGCAGTATTTT	CASSLSRGIDTQYF
TRBD1	NA	TRBV10-1	TRBJ1-6	TGCGCCAGCAACGTCAGGGGGCAGGATTCACCCCTCCACTTT	CASNVRGQDSPLHF
TRBD1	NA	TRBV19	TRBJ2-2	TGTGCCACCGAGCGACAGGGGAGATGGACCGGGGAGCTGTTTTTT	CATERQGRWTGELFF
TRBD2	NA	TRBV5-1	TRBJ2-7	TGCGCCAGCAGCTTGGAGGGACTAGCGGGAGTCGGCGAGCAGTACTTC	CASSLEGLAGVGEQYF
TRBD1	NA	TRBV7-9	TRBJ1-1	TGTGCCAGCAGCTTAGCCCCCCGGACAGGGGGGAACACTGAAGCTTTCTTT	CASSLAPRTGGNTEAFF
NA	NA	TRBV30	TRBJ1-2	TGTGCCTGGGACAGCTACTATGGCTACACCTTC	CAWDSYYGYTF
TRBD1	NA	TRBV28	TRBJ1-5	TGTGCCAGCAGTTTAGGACAGGGGAACAATCAGCCCCAGCATTTT	CASSLGQGNNQPQHF
NA	NA	TRBV5-1	TRBJ2-2	TGCGCCAGCAGCTTGGCCGGGCGGGGGAACACCGGGGAGCTGTTTTTT	CASSLAGRGNTGELFF
NA	NA	TRBV5-1	TRBJ1-1	TGCGCCAGCAGCTTGGACGGGATGAACACTGAAGCTTTCTTT	CASSLDGMNTEAFF
NA	NA	TRBV6-1	TRBJ1-3	TGTGCCAGCAGTGAGGACTCTGGACAGCCCGATTTCTCTGGAAACACCATATATTTT	CASSEDSGQPDFSGNTIYF
TRBD2	NA	TRBV5-1	TRBJ2-7	TGCGCCAGCAGCGTCGGGACTAGCAACTACGAGCAGTACTTC	CASSVGTSNYEQYF
NA	many	TRBV4-1	TRBJ1-2	TGCGCCAGCAGCCAAGATGCCATCGGAACGGCGGGCTATGGCTACACCTTC	CASSQDAIGTAGYGYTF
TRBD1	NA	TRBV11-2	TRBJ1-2	TGTGCCAGCAGCCTGACAGGGATGGATGGCTACACCTTC	CASSLTGMDGYTF
TRBD1	few	TRBV5-1	TRBJ1-2	TGCGCCAGCAGCTCCGGGACAGGTGGCTACACCTTC	CASSSGTGGYTF
TRBD1	NA	TRBV5-1	TRBJ1-1	TGCGCCAGCAGCAAGGTCGGCACAGGGGACACTGAAGCTTTCTTT	CASSKVGTGDTEAFF
NA	NA	TRBV7-2	TRBJ2-1	TGTGCCAGCGGCGGGGGCCGAGGGAATGAGCAGTTCTTC	CASGGGRGNEQFF
NA	NA	TRBV5-4	TRBJ1-6	TGTGCCAGCAGCCCCAGCGGGGGTCTTGGTTCACCCCTCCACTTT	CASSPSGGLGSPLHF
TRBD1	once	TRBV5-1	TRBJ2-7	TGCGCCAGCAGCCACACAGGGGTCTACGAGCAGTACTTC	CASSHTGVYEQYF
TRBD2	once	TRBV5-1	TRBJ2-2	TGCGCCAGCAGCCGGCTCTCGGGGGGGCCGGACACCGGGGAGCTGTTTTTT	CASSRLSGGPDTGELFF
TRBD2	NA	TRBV4-2	TRBJ2-1	TGTGCCAGCAGCCCGCAGGCGGGAGGTACCTACAATGAGCAGTTCTTC	CASSPQAGGTYNEQFF
TRBD2	NA	TRBV27	TRBJ2-3	TGTGCCAGCAGCCATAGCGGGAGAGATACGCAGTATTTT	CASSHSGRDTQYF
TRBD1	once	TRBV30	TRBJ1-1	TGTGCCTGGAGGAGGGGGGGGACAGGGAACACTGAAGCTTTCTTT	CAWRRGGTGNTEAFF
TRBD1	NA	TRBV5-4	TRBJ1-6	TGTGCCAGCAGCGTTGACAGGGCGACCGGATCCTTT	CASSVDRATGSF
NA	NA	TRBV3-1/TRBV3-2	TRBJ1-5	TGTGCCAGCAGCCAAGATATCCATCAGCCCCAGCATTTT	CASSQDIHQPQHF
TRBD2	NA	TRBV28	TRBJ2-7	TGTGCCAGCAGTTTATCCGGACTAGCGGGAGGGCAGTACTTC	CASSLSGLAGGQYF
NA	NA	TRBV4-1	TRBJ2-2	TGCGCCAGCAGCCAAGATCTGTTGGGACTTAACACCGGGGAGCTGTTTTTT	CASSQDLLGLNTGELFF
TRBD1	NA	TRBV24-1	TRBJ2-3	TGTGCCACCAGTATCTATAAGGGACAGGGCACAGATACGCAGTATTTT	CATSIYKGQGTDTQYF
NA	NA	TRBV9	TRBJ2-5	TGTGCCAGCAACGTACAGGGTTCCCAAGAGACCCAGTACTTC	CASNVQGSQETQYF
TRBD1	NA	TRBV9	TRBJ2-1	TGTGCCAGCAGCGGGATAGAGACAGGGGTTAATGAGCAGTTCTTC	CASSGIETGVNEQFF